The 13 T cell receptor beta chains listed next were all sequenced from one sample in a study of CD8 T cells in Susac syndrome. An amount of RNA that ranged from about 0.45 to 1 ug was reverse transcribed with random hexamers. TCRdb re-derived calls from the immunoSEQ multiplex PCR reads in MiXCR, one entry per CDR3 protein. The sample carries some 160,000 distinct CDR3 sequences, roughly 96% recorded once. The sample comprised CD8+ T cells from PBMCs. These receptors were obtained from a human donor with multiple sclerosis.

V is TRBV27 and J is TRBJ2-3; tentative D call: TRBD2 (6 bases). Per the germline V gene, CDR1 is MNHEY and CDR2 is SMNVEV (reference sequence). Trimming left V 7 bases short and J 7 bases short, with 18 bases between. The CDR3 runs 14 residues. The CDR3 protein is CASNTATSRNTQYF. The CDR3 coding sequence is TGTGCCAGCAATACCGCGACTAGTCGCAATACGCAGTATTTT.

The chain joins TRBV6-5 to TRBJ1-2, with TRBD1 matching 8 bases. The CDR3 loop spans 15 amino acids. V gave up 3 bases and J gave up 4 bases; unmatched junction bases: 7. Germline V CDR1 and CDR2: MNHEY, SVGAGI. CDR3 sequence (DNA): TGTGCCAGCAGTTATGACGCCGGGACAGGCTATGGCTACACCTTC. Protein: CASSYDAGTGYGYTF.

This clonotype came up once. V is TRBV27 and J is TRBJ2-1; 7 nucleotides match TRBD1. V was pared by 8 bases and J by 4 bases, with 8 bases of the junction left unmatched. This CDR3 comprises 14 residues. CDR1 and CDR2 (germline): MNHEY, SMNVEV (reference sequence). The DNA for the CDR3 is TGTGCCAGCGCTACAGGGGTACTATACAATGAGCAGTTCTTC. Translated: CASATGVLYNEQFF.

The chain has TRBV28 and TRBJ1-1, with 10 bases lining up with TRBD1. The CDR3 loop spans 17 amino acids. Germline V gene sequence: CDR1 MDHEN, CDR2 SYDVKM. V lost 5 bases and J lost 3; bases outside the gene matches: 12. CDR3 coding DNA: TGTGCCAGCAGTCCCGACCGGGACAGGGGATTATACACTGAAGCTTTCTTT. Translation: CASSPDRDRGLYTEAFF.

A single count supports this clonotype. CDR3 protein: CASSHRHYADTQYF. CDR3 coding DNA: TGTGCCAGCAGTCACCGTCATTACGCAGATACGCAGTATTTT. The chain links TRBV28 to TRBJ2-3; D unresolved. The CDR3 has 14 amino acids. Germline V gene sequence: CDR1 MDHEN, CDR2 SYDVKM. V lost 5 bases and J lost 4, with 13 bases in between.

The gene calls are TRBV7-8 and TRBJ2-7; the D is unclear. The CDR3 spans 15 residues. CDR1 is SGHVS, CDR2 FQNEAQ, per germline. With 1 base removed from V and 2 bases from J, the gap between germline ends came to 12 bases. The CDR3 DNA reads TGTGCCAGCAGCTTAGAAGTGCAGGCGACCTACGAGCAGTACTTC. This codes for CASSLEVQATYEQYF.

The chain employs TRBV29-1 and TRBJ2-7, with D possibly being TRBD1 (6 bases). The CDR3 spans 18 residues. From germline, CDR1 is SQVTM and CDR2 ANQGSEA. The V end lost 3 bases, the J end lost 2 bases, and 26 bases lay between the germline ends. CDR3 amino acids: CSVEPTPTGQLVTYEQYF. The CDR3 coding sequence is TGCAGCGTTGAGCCAACCCCCACAGGACAGCTAGTCACCTACGAGCAGTACTTC.

The chain uses TRBV30 and TRBJ2-2; weak D call: TRBD1 (5 bases). Germline-derived CDR1 and CDR2 are GTSNPN and SVGIG (reference sequence). The V end lost 0 bases, the J end lost 2 bases, and 7 bases lay between the germline ends. The CDR3 contains 14 residues. CDR3 sequence: CAWSVGVNTGELFF. The CDR3 DNA is TGTGCCTGGAGTGTAGGGGTCAACACCGGGGAGCTGTTTTTT.

This clonotype occurred a few times. V is TRBV29-1 and J is TRBJ2-7; no reliable D call. Germline CDR1 is SQVTM and CDR2 is ANQGSEA. V was shortened by 3 bases and J by 1 base, with 7 bases between the two germline ends. The length of the CDR3 is 12 residues. CDR3 protein: CSVEGPSYEQYF. CDR3 DNA: TGCAGCGTTGAGGGTCCGTCCTACGAGCAGTACTTC.

This clonotype was seen once. The chain links TRBV25-1 to TRBJ2-5, with a weak D call TRBD2 (6 bases). Between the trimmed V and J ends, which lost 2 bases and 0 bases, there was a span of 10 bases. CDR3 length equals 15 residues. Germline V gene sequence: CDR1 MGHDK, CDR2 SYGVNS. The DNA for the CDR3 is TGTGCCAGCAGTGAAATAGGGACTCACCAAGAGACCCAGTACTTC. It codes for CASSEIGTHQETQYF.

The rearrangement links TRBV28 to TRBJ2-7; 7 nucleotides agree with TRBD1. CDR3 length: 14 amino acids. J lost 4 bases, V lost 4 bases, and 7 bases had no gene match. Germline CDR1 and CDR2: MDHEN and SYDVKM. CDR3: CASSSREQGYEQYF. The CDR3, as DNA: TGTGCCAGCAGTTCCCGAGAACAGGGGTACGAGCAGTACTTC.

The chain carries TRBV7-9 and TRBJ2-7; tentative D call: TRBD1 (5 bases). Trimming cost V 6 bases and J 4 bases, with 10 bases left between them. Looked up from germline, CDR1 is SEHNR and CDR2 is FQNEAQ (reference sequence). The CDR3 runs to 12 residues. The CDR3: CASSDRPYEQYF. The CDR3 DNA reads as TGTGCCAGCAGTGACAGACCGTACGAGCAGTACTTC.

The chain uses TRBV28 and TRBJ1-4; no definite D call. The germline CDR1 and CDR2 sequences are MDHEN and SYDVKM. V lost 6 bases, J lost 7 bases, and 6 bases lay in between. This CDR3 spans 11 amino acids. As DNA, the CDR3 is TGTGCCAGCAGCCGGGGTGAAAAACTGTTTTTT. Its protein is CASSRGEKLFF.